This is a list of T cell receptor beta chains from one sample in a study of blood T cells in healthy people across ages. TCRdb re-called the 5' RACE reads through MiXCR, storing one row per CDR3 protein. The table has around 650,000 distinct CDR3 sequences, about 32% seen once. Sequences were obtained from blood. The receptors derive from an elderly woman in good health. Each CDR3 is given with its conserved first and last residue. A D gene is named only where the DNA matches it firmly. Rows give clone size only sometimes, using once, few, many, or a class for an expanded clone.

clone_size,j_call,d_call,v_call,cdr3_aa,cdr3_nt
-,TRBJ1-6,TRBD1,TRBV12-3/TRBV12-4,CASSLATGQGGSPLHF,TGTGCCAGCAGTTTAGCTACGGGACAGGGAGGTTCACCCCTCCACTTT
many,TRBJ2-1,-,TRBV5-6,CASSSPRDSSYNEQFF,TGTGCCAGCAGCTCCCCGCGGGATAGCTCCTACAATGAGCAGTTCTTC
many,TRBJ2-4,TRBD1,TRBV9,CASSERQGGDTVKNIQYF,TGTGCCAGCAGCGAGAGGCAAGGGGGCGACACGGTCAAAAACATTCAGTACTTC
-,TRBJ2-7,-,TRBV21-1,CASSKAGGAPYEQYF,TGTGCCAGCAGCAAAGCCGGGGGAGCTCCCTACGAGCAGTACTTC
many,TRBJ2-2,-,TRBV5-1,CASSRGRNTGELFF,TGCGCCAGCAGCAGAGGAAGGAACACCGGGGAGCTGTTTTTT
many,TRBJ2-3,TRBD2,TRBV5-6,CASSLALGLGGTDTQYF,TGTGCCAGCAGCTTGGCTCTTGGACTAGGGGGCACAGATACGCAGTATTTT
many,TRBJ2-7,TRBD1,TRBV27,CASSHRGRGTYEQYF,TGTGCCAGCAGTCACAGGGGGCGCGGAACCTACGAGCAGTACTTC
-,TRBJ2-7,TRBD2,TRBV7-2,CASSSASSGAYEQYF,TGTGCCAGCAGTTCCGCGAGTAGCGGGGCGTACGAGCAGTACTTC
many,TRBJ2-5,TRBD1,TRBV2,CASKYSVSGTGRETQYF,TGTGCCAGCAAATATTCTGTGAGTGGGACAGGCCGGGAGACCCAGTACTTC
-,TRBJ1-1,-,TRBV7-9,CASSFMALEAFF,TGTGCCAGCAGCTTCATGGCCCTTGAAGCTTTCTTT
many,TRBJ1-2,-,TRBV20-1,CSASARRDGYTF,TGCAGTGCTAGTGCCCGCAGGGATGGCTACACCTTC
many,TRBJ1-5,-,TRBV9,CASSVSATKGQPQHF,TGTGCCAGCAGCGTATCGGCCACGAAGGGTCAGCCCCAGCATTTT
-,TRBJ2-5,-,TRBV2,CASRSRSETQYF,TGTGCCAGCAGATCTCGCTCGGAGACCCAGTACTTC
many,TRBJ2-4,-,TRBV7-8,CASSFSSDTKNIQYF,TGTGCCAGCAGCTTCTCCAGCGATACCAAAAACATTCAGTACTTC
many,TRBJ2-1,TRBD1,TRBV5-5,CASSVQGSGSYNEQFF,TGTGCCAGCAGCGTACAGGGGTCCGGCTCCTACAATGAGCAGTTCTTC
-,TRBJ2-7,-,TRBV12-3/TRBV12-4,CASSRVPFSYEQYF,TGTGCCAGCAGTCGAGTTCCCTTCTCCTACGAGCAGTACTTC
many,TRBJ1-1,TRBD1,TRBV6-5,CASTRQGMNTEAFF,TGTGCCAGCACTAGACAGGGCATGAACACTGAAGCTTTCTTT
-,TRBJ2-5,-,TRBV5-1,CASSLGPVGPQETQYF,TGCGCCAGCAGCTTGGGGCCGGTGGGACCTCAAGAGACCCAGTACTTC
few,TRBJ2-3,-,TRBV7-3,CASSLTDVGTDTQYF,TGTGCCAGCAGCTTAACGGACGTAGGCACAGATACGCAGTATTTT
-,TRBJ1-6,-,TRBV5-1,CASSLVAGTNSPLHF,TGCGCCAGCAGCTTGGTGGCAGGTACTAATTCACCCCTCCACTTT
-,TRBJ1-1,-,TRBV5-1,CASSFRRRETNTEAFF,TGCGCCAGCAGCTTTCGACGGCGGGAGACGAACACTGAAGCTTTCTTT
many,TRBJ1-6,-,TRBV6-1,CASSSSTASSYNSPLHF,TGTGCCAGCAGCTCGTCCACGGCAAGCTCCTATAATTCACCCCTCCACTTT
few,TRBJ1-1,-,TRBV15,CATSQTPGGLTEAFF,TGTGCCACCAGCCAGACCCCGGGAGGCCTCACTGAAGCTTTCTTT
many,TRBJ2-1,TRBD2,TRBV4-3,CASSQTSGGADEQFF,TGCGCCAGCAGCCAAACTAGCGGGGGGGCTGATGAGCAGTTCTTC
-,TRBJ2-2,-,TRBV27,CASSQSGHTNTGELFF,TGTGCCAGCAGTCAATCGGGACACACGAACACCGGGGAGCTGTTTTTT
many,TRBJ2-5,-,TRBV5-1,CASSPNQETQYF,TGTGCCAGCAGCCCAAACCAAGAGACCCAGTACTTC